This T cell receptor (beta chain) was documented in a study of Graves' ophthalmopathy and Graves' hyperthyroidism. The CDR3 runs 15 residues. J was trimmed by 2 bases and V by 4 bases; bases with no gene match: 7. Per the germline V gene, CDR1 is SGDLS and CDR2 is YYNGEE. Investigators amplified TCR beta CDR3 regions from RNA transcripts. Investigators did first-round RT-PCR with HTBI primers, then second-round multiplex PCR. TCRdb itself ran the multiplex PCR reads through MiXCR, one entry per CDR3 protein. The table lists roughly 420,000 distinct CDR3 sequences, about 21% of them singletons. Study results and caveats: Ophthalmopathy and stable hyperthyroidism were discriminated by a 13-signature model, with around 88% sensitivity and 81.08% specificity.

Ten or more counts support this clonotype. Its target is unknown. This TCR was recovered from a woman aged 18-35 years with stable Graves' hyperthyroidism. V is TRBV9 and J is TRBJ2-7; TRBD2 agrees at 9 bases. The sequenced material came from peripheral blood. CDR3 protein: CASSPLAGTTYEQYF. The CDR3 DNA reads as TGTGCCAGCAGCCCTCTAGCGGGAACGACCTACGAGCAGTACTTC. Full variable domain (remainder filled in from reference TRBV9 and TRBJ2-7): DSGVTQTPKHLITATGQRVTLRCSPRSGDLSVYWYQQSLDQGLQFLIQYYNGEERAKGNILERFSAQQFPDLHSELNLSSLELGDSALYFCASSPLAGTTYEQYFGPGTRLTVT.